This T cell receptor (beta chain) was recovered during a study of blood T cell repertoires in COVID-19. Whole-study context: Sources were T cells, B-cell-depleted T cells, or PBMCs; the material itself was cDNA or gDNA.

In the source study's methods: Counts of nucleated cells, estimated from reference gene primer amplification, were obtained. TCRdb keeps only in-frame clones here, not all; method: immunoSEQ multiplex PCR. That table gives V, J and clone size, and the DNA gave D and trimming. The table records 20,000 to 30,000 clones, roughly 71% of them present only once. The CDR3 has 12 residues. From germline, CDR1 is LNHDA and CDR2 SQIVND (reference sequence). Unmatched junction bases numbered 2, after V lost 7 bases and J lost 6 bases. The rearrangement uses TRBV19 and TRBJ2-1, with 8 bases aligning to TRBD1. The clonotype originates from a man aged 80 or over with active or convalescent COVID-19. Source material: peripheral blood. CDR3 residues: CASMGTGNEQFF. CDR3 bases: TGTGCCAGTATGGGGACAGGCAATGAGCAGTTCTTC.